The entry that follows covers one T cell receptor (beta chain) sequence. The data stem from a study of control samples from healthy donors and cancer patients. The CDR3 length is 16 residues. Trimming took off 3 bases at V and 5 bases at J, with 19 bases between the two ends. Germline loops: CDR1 MNHEY, CDR2 SMNVEV (reference sequence). Clones were sequenced by immunoSEQ multiplex PCR, and TCRdb holds only the in-frame ones, with some missing. The profile shows 200,000 to 250,000 clones, 85% to 95% of them singletons. The chain combines TRBV27 with TRBJ1-2; D not resolved. The sample was blood. This clonotype was obtained from a man aged 45-65 years in good health. The CDR3 DNA sequence: TGTGCCAGCAGTTTCACCGGGCTGGAGGGAGGATATGGCTACACCTTC. Translating gives CASSFTGLEGGYGYTF.